This T cell receptor (beta chain) was documented in a study of cytomegalovirus exposure and HLA in healthy donors. This clone was observed a single time. Its antigen remains unidentified. Findings of the study overall: Investigators reported approximately 170 TCR beta chains as tied to cytomegalovirus. Most TCRs appeared rarely, but some public TCRs recurred in many donors.

CDR3 size: 17 residues. Trimming at V came to 2 bases and at J to 1 base, leaving 7 bases not matched to a gene. Germline loops: CDR1 MGHRA, CDR2 YSYEKL. Method: immunoSEQ multiplex PCR; TCRdb's copy keeps in-frame clones and lacks some. The sample shows approximately 160,000 clones, less than 95% of them seen only once. Donors were drawn from the approximately 120-subject validation cohort, separate from the approximately 680-subject first cohort. This rearrangement joins TRBV4-1 to TRBJ2-1, with 8 bases aligning to TRBD2. The sequence derives from a woman aged 18-29 years in good health and CMV-seropositive. The sequenced sample consisted of PBMCs. CDR3 sequence: CASSQPLAGRSYNEQFF. In DNA form, the CDR3 reads TGCGCCAGCAGCCAACCGTTAGCGGGAAGATCCTACAATGAGCAGTTCTTC.